This T cell receptor (beta chain) originates from a study of blood T cell repertoires in COVID-19. The CDR3 covers 14 residues. V was cut by 1 base and J by 8 bases, with 14 bases left in between. CDR1 and CDR2 from the germline V gene are SGHDN and FVKESK. Clones were sequenced by immunoSEQ multiplex PCR, and TCRdb holds only the in-frame ones, with some missing. Of some 320,000 clones in the sample, roughly 86% are singletons; the top ten hold around 8%. This chain connects TRBV14 to TRBJ1-2, with a weak D call TRBD1 (6 bases). Source material: peripheral blood. The TCR was taken from a woman aged 50 to 60 who had recovered from COVID-19. The DNA for the CDR3 is TGTGCCAGCAGCCAAGCCCAAGGGGGTAGCGGCTACACCTTC. The encoded protein is CASSQAQGGSGYTF.